This TCR beta chain was captured by sequencing in a study of identical twins (dated by TCRdb to the mid-2010s). Concerning the study at large: To test whether fetal clonotypes persist, this study deep-sequenced TCR alpha and beta repertoires from monozygotic twins, from unrelated adults of various ages, and from cord blood. To rule out contamination, replicate twin experiments were performed at different times with different library preparation protocols.

To prepare the library, 5' RACE was applied. The sequencing machine was an Illumina HiSeq 2000. A universal primer binding site was introduced by template switching, and a unique molecular identifier was present in the final cDNA, enabling accurate counting of TCR cDNA molecules. First-strand cDNA for TCR alpha and beta chains was synthesized from specific primers in the conserved constant-segment region. Each cDNA library was double barcoded, with a SMART-Mk sample barcode plus Illumina barcodes, to control for contamination. Two successive PCR steps introduced TruSeq adapter sequences along with Illumina sample barcodes. The Illumina HiSeq platform was used with custom primers to sequence TCR alpha and beta cDNA libraries. On the study's bioinformatics: MiGEC was used to process raw reads and extract unique molecular identifiers, and MiXCR was used to find CDR3 positions. Recombination models were inferred per individual with the repgenHMM and IGoR tools using an EM algorithm. The tcR package in R was used for shared clonotype analysis, with sharing normalized by the product of cloneset sizes. To study raw recombination free of thymic and clonal selection effects, out-of-frame nonproductive sequences were analyzed. The raw public data were reprocessed by TCRdb itself: fastp quality trimming at Q25, MiXCR clonotype calling, in-frame beta chains only. Rows with one shared CDR3 protein collapse into an entry with the most common genes and DNA. It is TCRdb's table, rather than the study itself, that gives the V and J calls and clone size. In all, the sample holds some 460,000 distinct CDR3 sequences, and approximately 15% of those were seen once. In total, the top ten clones hold roughly 0.56% of the sample.

Only healthy Caucasian donors were included. The twin cohort consisted of three pairs of female monozygotic twins, all aged 18 to 29 years. Positive isolation kits from Invitrogen were used to isolate CD4+ and CD8+ T cell populations. What the authors observed across the whole study: Invariant T cells such as MAIT and iNKT could partly confound zero-insertion analyses, although diverse VJ usage argued against such confounding for most clonotypes. Fewer insertions were carried by abundant cord blood beta clonotypes; a weaker similar trend was observed in young adult naive repertoires, while no such trend was observed in memory repertoires. Conclusions relied on cross-sectional statistical analysis, since the same donors could not be followed over many years. Excess twin sharing in beta out-of-frame sequences was weaker because fewer shared sequences lowered the signal-to-noise ratio. In monozygotic twins, out-of-frame TCR alpha sharing was systematically underestimated by recombination models, although the models agreed with sharing between unrelated individuals. Compared with coincidental sharing between unrelated individuals, out-of-frame TCR alpha sequences shared between twins had an excess of sequences with low generation probability.

Sequences LNHDA (CDR1) and SQIVND (CDR2) are obtained from the germline V gene (reference sequence). Inclusive of the bounding cysteine and phenylalanine, the CDR3 is 13 residues long. Only CDR3 DNA remains: 39 bases, in frame from the first base. The junction shows trimming of 7 bases on V and 2 bases on J, plus 6 bases between the germline ends. This clonotype was counted between two and nine times. Its antigen is still unknown. The sample holds no much larger clone one base away, and base qualities are not on file. Separately, the same data were catalogued under a study of yellow fever vaccine responses in identical twins. Drawing on the second study: The authors reported that the T cell response to vaccination in identical twins appeared partly convergent and partly personalized. Focusing on identical twins, the study followed the T cell clones that responded to the vaccine, and did so with precision.

Sequencing used CD4+ T cells sorted from blood. This TCR derives from a woman aged 18 to 35 in good health. This chain is built from TRBV19 and TRBJ2-6; no D gene can be assigned with confidence. The CDR3 protein sequence reads: CASMGPGANVLTF. The DNA sequence follows: TGTGCCAGTATGGGTCCTGGGGCCAACGTCCTGACTTTC.